The rows below give T cell receptor beta chains drawn from one sample of a study of Ad26.COV2.S vaccination and SARS-CoV-2 variants. The protocol was immunoSEQ multiplex PCR, while the TCRdb copy is restricted to in-frame clones and leaves out a portion. This sample has over 450,000 clones, with nearly 90% found just once. The sample consisted of peripheral blood, taken in a trial of Ad26.COV2.S vaccine versus placebo. Receptor source: a person between 18 and 60 years old who received the Ad26.COV2.S COVID-19 vaccine or a placebo. The CDR3 runs from the conserved cysteine through the conserved F or W. The D gene is left open where the match is weak. The size field is filled for only some rows; it gives once, few, many or a size class.

-,TRBJ1-1,TRBV6-6,-,CASSYRQDTEAFF,TGTGCCAGCAGTTACCGACAAGACACTGAAGCTTTCTTT
-,TRBJ2-7,TRBV6-5,-,CASSYSSGASYEQYF,TGTGCCAGCAGTTACTCGTCGGGGGCTTCCTACGAGCAGTACTTC
-,TRBJ1-5,TRBV18,TRBD1,CASSPRQGADQPQHF,TGTGCCAGCTCGCCTCGACAGGGGGCCGATCAGCCCCAGCATTTT
-,TRBJ2-2,TRBV2,TRBD2,CASRGLAVTGELFF,TGTGCCAGCAGGGGACTAGCAGTTACCGGGGAGCTGTTTTTT
-,TRBJ2-5,TRBV3-1/TRBV3-2,TRBD2,CASSQGLAGGQETQYF,TGTGCCAGCAGCCAAGGACTAGCGGGGGGGCAAGAGACCCAGTACTTC
-,TRBJ1-1,TRBV6-5,-,CASSTRRFTEAFF,TGTGCCAGCAGTACGAGGCGATTCACTGAAGCTTTCTTT
-,TRBJ2-5,TRBV24-1,TRBD2,CATRRSRSGTSGSQETQYF,TGTGCCACCAGGCGATCTCGGAGCGGGACTAGCGGGAGTCAAGAGACCCAGTACTTC
-,TRBJ2-7,TRBV28,-,CASKTVPGLGYEQYF,TGTGCCAGCAAAACCGTTCCGGGACTTGGCTACGAGCAGTACTTC
-,TRBJ2-7,TRBV7-2,-,CASSLVGTESNYEQYF,TGTGCCAGCAGCTTAGTCGGGACGGAGTCGAACTACGAGCAGTACTTC
-,TRBJ2-5,TRBV3-1/TRBV3-2,-,CASSRKETQYF,TGTGCCAGCAGCCGTAAAGAGACCCAGTACTTC
-,TRBJ1-2,TRBV7-9,TRBD1,CATPMTGGYGYTF,TGTGCCACCCCGATGACAGGGGGCTATGGCTACACCTTC
-,TRBJ2-1,TRBV5-1,-,CASSPEGRLPFF,TGCGCCAGCAGCCCCGAGGGAAGGTTGCCGTTCTTC
-,TRBJ1-2,TRBV6-2/TRBV6-3,-,CASSYSIPGTNYGYTF,TGTGCCAGCAGTTACTCGATCCCGGGGACTAACTATGGCTACACCTTC
few,TRBJ2-7,TRBV5-4,-,CASSLAGQTYEQYF,TGTGCCAGCAGCTTGGCGGGCCAGACCTACGAGCAGTACTTC
-,TRBJ1-4,TRBV7-9,TRBD1,CASRRQGASEKLFF,TGTGCCAGCAGACGTCAGGGGGCAAGTGAAAAACTGTTTTTT
-,TRBJ1-6,TRBV10-3,TRBD1,CAISGDRGSYNSPLHF,TGTGCCATCAGTGGTGACAGGGGTTCCTATAATTCACCCCTCCACTTT
-,TRBJ1-1,TRBV5-4,-,CASSRLDNTEAFF,TGTGCCAGCAGCCGGTTAGATAACACTGAAGCTTTCTTT
-,TRBJ1-4,TRBV28,-,CASSEAQEKLFF,TGTGCCAGCAGCGAGGCCCAGGAAAAACTGTTTTTT
once,TRBJ2-4,TRBV4-1,-,CASSQELGTATLAKNIQYF,TGCGCCAGCAGCCAAGAACTCGGGACCGCGACACTAGCCAAAAACATTCAGTACTTC
once,TRBJ1-1,TRBV13,TRBD1,CASSQDIYRGRKDTEAFF,TGTGCCAGCAGTCAAGATATTTACAGGGGGCGTAAGGACACTGAAGCTTTCTTT
once,TRBJ2-1,TRBV6-5,TRBD2,CASSSGLAVNNEQFF,TGTGCCAGCAGTTCCGGACTAGCGGTTAACAATGAGCAGTTCTTC
once,TRBJ1-6,TRBV5-8,-,CASSFRVSPLHF,TGTGCCAGCAGCTTCAGGGTTTCACCCCTCCACTTT
-,TRBJ1-6,TRBV27,-,CASSATRSSYNSPLHF,TGTGCCAGCAGTGCGACAAGGAGCTCCTATAATTCACCCCTCCACTTT
-,TRBJ1-2,TRBV29-1,-,CSVWGDYGYTF,TGCAGCGTGTGGGGGGACTATGGCTACACCTTC
few,TRBJ1-1,TRBV27,-,CASSPGPPEVEAFF,TGTGCCAGCAGTCCGGGCCCCCCGGAGGTTGAAGCTTTCTTT
-,TRBJ1-3,TRBV13,-,CASSLGLRREGNTIYF,TGTGCCAGCAGCTTAGGTCTCCGGAGGGAGGGAAACACCATATATTTT
-,TRBJ2-4,TRBV5-6,-,CASSLRDIQYF,TGTGCCAGCAGCTTACGGGACATTCAGTACTTC